Described below is a single T cell receptor (beta chain) sequence and its context. Its antigen is still unknown. These data come from a study of T cell responses to AZD1222 COVID-19 vaccine. Study details: Analysis merged second doses at about 4 or about 12 weeks.

Notes on the study in general: The repertoires were collected only after the peak T cell response. Females outnumbered males among donors, who were mostly white British; clonal diversity was possibly underestimated.

Sequencing was performed with immunoSEQ multiplex PCR; in TCRdb, only in-frame clones are kept and a portion is missing. This table holds over 85,000 clones, 90% found once. This CDR3 has 12 amino acids. J gave up 5 bases and V 7 bases, and 5 bases lay outside the gene matches. Germline V lookup: CDR1 SQVTM, CDR2 ANQGSEA. Sequenced material: peripheral blood, taken on day 0 of AZD1222 vaccination. This TCR derives from an adult in good health. The chain recombines TRBV29-1 with TRBJ2-7; 10 bases fit TRBD1. The CDR3 DNA sequence: TGCAGCGCTTCGACAGGGGGCGACGAGCAGTACTTC. Protein sequence: CSASTGGDEQYF.